One sample yielded the 29 T cell receptor beta chains listed below, sequenced in a study of cytomegalovirus exposure and HLA in healthy donors. The PCR had 60 Vbeta and 13 Jbeta primers. The protocol was immunoSEQ multiplex PCR, while the TCRdb copy is restricted to in-frame clones and leaves out a portion. The sample records around 150,000 clones, roughly four fifths being singletons. The specimen was PBMCs. The receptors shown here come from a male donor in good health and CMV-seronegative.

This sequence joins TRBV30 and TRBJ2-2; 14 nucleotides line up with TRBD2. In germline, CDR1 is GTSNPN, CDR2 SVGIG (reference sequence). The CDR3 has 20 amino acids. V gave up 1 base and J gave up 4 bases; unmatched junction bases: 14. CDR3 DNA sequence: TGTGCCTGGAGTGATCAGGGACTAGCGGGAGTCAATCTGTTCACCGGGGAGCTGTTTTTT. It specifies CAWSDQGLAGVNLFTGELFF.

The chain carries TRBV9 and TRBJ2-7; D may be TRBD2 (6 bases). V gave up 4 bases and J gave up 2 bases, with 16 bases separating them. Germline CDR1 SGDLS, CDR2 YYNGEE. This CDR3 is built from 15 residues. The CDR3: CASSPQDWGAYEQYF. The CDR3 DNA follows: TGTGCCAGCAGCCCACAAGATTGGGGGGCCTACGAGCAGTACTTC.

The CDR3 loop reads CAWSVEQGTYEQYF. CDR3 in DNA: TGTGCCTGGAGTGTGGAACAGGGCACCTACGAGCAGTACTTC. The rearrangement joins TRBV30 to TRBJ2-7; tentative D call: TRBD1 (6 bases). V lost 0 bases, J lost 2 bases, and 11 bases lay in between. The CDR3 loop spans 14 amino acids. Germline V gene lookup returns CDR1 GTSNPN and CDR2 SVGIG (reference sequence).

The J gene is TRBJ1-5, the V gene TRBV9; D is undetermined. This CDR3 contains 16 residues. V lost 1 base to trimming and J lost 0 bases, with 11 bases between them. Per germline, CDR1 SGDLS and CDR2 YYNGEE. The CDR3 here is CASSVFISYSNQPQHF. The CDR3, as DNA: TGTGCCAGCAGCGTATTTATATCTTATAGCAATCAGCCCCAGCATTTT.

J is TRBJ2-1 and V is TRBV27, with 9 bases identical to TRBD1. In germline, CDR1 is MNHEY, CDR2 SMNVEV (reference sequence). CDR3 length: 14 residues. Losses at the gene ends were 6 bases for V and 10 bases for J; bases not matched to a gene: 10. The CDR3 coding sequence is TGTGCCAGCAGCGTACAACAGGGGGCGAAAGAGCAGTTCTTC. Amino acid sequence: CASSVQQGAKEQFF.

The chain employs TRBV7-2 and TRBJ2-2; TRBD2 agrees at 10 bases. Looked up from germline, CDR1 is SGHTA and CDR2 is FQGNSA. The ends lost 6 bases at V and 2 bases at J; junction bases unmatched: 3. This CDR3 is built from 15 residues. DNA for the CDR3: TGTGCCAGCAGTTGGACTAGCGGAAACACCGGGGAGCTGTTTTTT. The encoded protein is CASSWTSGNTGELFF.

The chain recombines TRBV19 with TRBJ2-7; D perhaps matches TRBD2 (5 bases). The CDR3 sequence is 14 residues long. V lost 2 bases and J 2 bases, leaving 10 bases between the germline ends. Germline assignment: CDR1 LNHDA and CDR2 SQIVND (reference sequence). The CDR3 DNA sequence: TGTGCCAGTAGTATACGGGGATCCCCCTACGAGCAGTACTTC. As protein: CASSIRGSPYEQYF. Full variable domain (missing parts from reference TRBV19 and TRBJ2-7): DGGITQSPKYLFRKEGQNVTLSCEQNLNHDAMYWYRQDPGQGLRLIYYSQIVNDFQKGDIAEGYSVSREKKESFPLTVTSAQKNPTAFYLCASSIRGSPYEQYFGPGTRLTVT.

The V call is TRBV29-1, the J call TRBJ2-3; 12 bases line up with TRBD2. CDR1 SQVTM and CDR2 ANQGSEA come from the germline V gene. V dropped 6 bases and J dropped 0; count of bases not matched to a gene: 10. This CDR3 has 17 residues. This chain's CDR3 is CSVDGLAGSLSTDTQYF. In nucleotides, the CDR3 is TGCAGCGTCGACGGACTAGCGGGATCACTAAGCACAGATACGCAGTATTTT.

The chain has TRBV6-4 and TRBJ2-1; 8 bases map to TRBD2. Unmatched junction bases numbered 0, after V lost 2 bases and J lost 6 bases. The CDR3 is 13 amino acids. CDR1 MRHNA and CDR2 SNTAGT come from the germline V gene. CDR3 sequence: CASSDGTSNEQFF. In nucleotides, the CDR3 is TGTGCCAGCAGTGACGGGACTAGCAATGAGCAGTTCTTC.

V gene TRBV27 combines with J gene TRBJ2-1; 10 nucleotides line up with TRBD2. The V gene end was trimmed by 4 bases and the J gene end by 10 bases; junction bases not matched to a gene: 10. The CDR3 loop spans 15 amino acids. Looked up from germline, CDR1 is MNHEY and CDR2 is SMNVEV (reference sequence). The CDR3 sequence: CASSSPAGGPREQFF. The CDR3 DNA follows: TGTGCCAGCAGTTCCCCAGCGGGAGGGCCTAGGGAGCAGTTCTTC.

The V call is TRBV7-8, the J call TRBJ2-5; 8 positions match TRBD1. The end of the DNA is better explained by TRBJ2-7, so the J call may be wrong. The CDR3 is 17 residues long. CDR1 and CDR2 from the germline V gene are SGHVS and FQNEAQ. CDR3 residues: CASSLIGTGQSAYEQYF. CDR3 nucleotides: TGTGCCAGCAGCTTAATTGGGACAGGCCAGTCGGCGTACGAGCAGTACTTC.

The chain employs TRBV9 and TRBJ2-5, with 9 positions matching TRBD2. The V gene's germline CDR1 is SGDLS and CDR2 YYNGEE. The CDR3 spans 16 residues. Germline trimming cut 3 bases from V and 11 bases from J; bases unmatched to any gene: 17. CDR3 sequence: CASSASGVAGDNEQYF. Written as DNA, the CDR3 is TGTGCCAGCAGCGCTTCCGGGGTAGCGGGAGACAATGAGCAGTACTTC. Together with reference TRBV9 and TRBJ2-5, the CDR3 gives the full variable domain: DSGVTQTPKHLITATGQRVTLRCSPRSGDLSVYWYQQSLDQGLQFLIQYYNGEERAKGNILERFSAQQFPDLHSELNLSSLELGDSALYFCASSASGVAGDNEQYFGPGTRLLVL.

This clone was observed a handful of times. V and J are TRBV7-6 and TRBJ2-1; maybe TRBD1 (6 bases). The germline CDR1 and CDR2 sequences are SGHVS and FNYEAQ. Trimming cost V 4 bases and J 8 bases, with 9 bases left between them. This CDR3 is 12 amino acids long. The CDR3 nucleotides are TGTGCCAGCAGCTCACAGGGTTATGAGCAGTTCTTC. It codes for CASSSQGYEQFF.

The chain employs TRBV18 and TRBJ1-4; 11 bases line up with TRBD1. The ends lost 5 bases at V and 6 bases at J; junction bases unmatched: 5. Germline CDR1 KGHSH, CDR2 LQKENI. The CDR3 is made up of 15 amino acids. Here the CDR3 DNA reads TGTGCCAGCTCATGGGACAGGGGGACGGATGAAAAACTGTTTTTT. Encoded protein: CASSWDRGTDEKLFF.

The CDR3 spells CASSEWTATEAFF. Here the CDR3 DNA reads TGTGCCAGCAGCGAGTGGACTGCGACTGAAGCTTTCTTT. This chain joins TRBV9 and TRBJ1-1, with D unresolved. Per germline, CDR1 SGDLS and CDR2 YYNGEE. The CDR3 loop spans 13 amino acids. V was pared by 3 bases and J by 5 bases, with 11 bases between. The whole variable domain, filled in from reference TRBV9 and TRBJ1-1, reads DSGVTQTPKHLITATGQRVTLRCSPRSGDLSVYWYQQSLDQGLQFLIQYYNGEERAKGNILERFSAQQFPDLHSELNLSSLELGDSALYFCASSEWTATEAFFGQGTRLTVV.

This clone was detected once. The chain links TRBV9 to TRBJ2-2; possibly TRBD2 for D (6 bases). The ends were cut back, 0 bases at V and 6 bases at J, with 18 bases in the middle. The CDR3 is 17 residues long. Germline V CDR1 and CDR2: SGDLS, YYNGEE. The CDR3 bases are TGTGCCAGCAGCGTAGTCCGGGACCGGGGGTACGCCGGGGAGCTGTTTTTT. Protein sequence: CASSVVRDRGYAGELFF.

J is TRBJ1-1 and V is TRBV7-9; D ambiguous. Germline CDR1 SEHNR, CDR2 FQNEAQ (reference sequence). Trimming shortened V by 1 base and J by 1 base, and 16 bases separated the two germline ends. This CDR3 spans 17 amino acids. The CDR3 here is CASSLDLVGGQNTEAFF. The DNA for the CDR3 is TGTGCCAGCAGCTTAGACCTCGTGGGAGGGCAGAACACTGAAGCTTTCTTT.

The V call is TRBV5-1, the J call TRBJ2-2, with 8 nucleotides matching TRBD1. CDR1 and CDR2 from the germline V gene are SGHRS and YFSETQ. The CDR3 covers 15 residues. Trimming removed 5 bases from V and 0 bases from J; junction bases left unmatched: 3. The CDR3 loop is CASRDRASNTGELFF. The CDR3 DNA reads TGCGCCAGCAGGGACAGGGCATCGAACACCGGGGAGCTGTTTTTT.

The CDR3 nucleotides read TGTGCCAGCAGTTTCTCCTCCCACGCAGGGAGGGAGCAGTACTTC. It is translated as CASSFSSHAGREQYF. The chain combines TRBV27 with TRBJ2-5; 7 bases are a match to TRBD2. J lost 11 bases, V lost 3 bases, and 15 bases had no gene match. There are 15 residues in the CDR3. Germline values: CDR1 MNHEY, CDR2 SMNVEV (reference sequence).

This chain connects TRBV5-6 to TRBJ1-2, with TRBD1 as a possible D gene (5 bases). CDR1 SGHDT and CDR2 YYEEEE come from the germline V gene. V lost 1 base, J lost 5 bases, and 12 bases lay in between. The length of the CDR3 is 14 residues. The CDR3 loop reads CASSLRQNIYGYTF. CDR3 DNA sequence: TGTGCCAGCAGCTTGCGACAGAACATATATGGCTACACCTTC.

This clone was recorded only once. CDR3 region: CASRRLAGDAYEQYF. DNA for the CDR3: TGTGCCAGCAGGAGACTAGCGGGGGATGCCTACGAGCAGTACTTC. The J gene is TRBJ2-7, the V gene TRBV6-6; 12 bases match TRBD2. Looked up from germline, CDR1 is MNHNY and CDR2 is SVGAGI (reference sequence). This CDR3 is 15 amino acids long. Trimming took 6 bases from V and 2 from J; bases not matched to a gene: 5.

CDR3 amino acids: CASSLEPTGNNQPQHF. For the CDR3, the DNA is TGTGCCAGCAGCCTAGAACCGACAGGCAACAATCAGCCCCAGCATTTT. The gene calls are TRBV6-6 and TRBJ1-5; D is possibly TRBD1 (6 bases). CDR1 is MNHNY and CDR2 is SVGAGI in the germline V gene (reference sequence). Deletions cut 6 bases from V and 3 bases from J, with 18 bases between. This CDR3 comprises 16 residues.

The rearrangement joins TRBV5-1 to TRBJ2-1, with TRBD1 matching over 9 bases. Germline CDR1 is SGHRS and CDR2 is YFSETQ. V shed 5 bases, J shed 5 bases, and the junction held 8 bases outside the gene matches. The CDR3 sequence is 15 residues long. CDR3 in amino acids: CASRPTGGAHNEQFF. The CDR3 DNA follows: TGCGCCAGCAGACCTACAGGGGGCGCCCACAATGAGCAGTTCTTC.

The chain uses TRBV9 and TRBJ1-5, with TRBD1 matching 10 bases. The V and J ends lost 3 bases and 6 bases, in that order; junction bases with no gene match: 3. Germline V gene sequence: CDR1 SGDLS, CDR2 YYNGEE. CDR3 length equals 14 residues. The CDR3 bases are TGTGCCAGCAGCGCCCGGACAGGGGGTCAGCCCCAGCATTTT. Amino acid sequence: CASSARTGGQPQHF.

The chain is built from TRBV28 and TRBJ2-3; D perhaps matches TRBD2 (6 bases). CDR3 length: 15 residues. CDR1 is MDHEN and CDR2 is SYDVKM in the germline V gene. The V end lost 1 base, the J end lost 5 bases, and 13 bases lay between the germline ends. The CDR3 region is CASSLFGGGQDTQYF. For the CDR3, the DNA is TGTGCCAGCAGTTTATTTGGCGGAGGGCAAGATACGCAGTATTTT.

This chain uses TRBV5-1 with TRBJ2-6; perhaps TRBD1 as D (6 bases). Germline lookup yields CDR1 SGHRS and CDR2 YFSETQ. V gave up 4 bases and J gave up 0 bases, with 17 bases separating them. The CDR3 is 18 amino acids. The CDR3 sequence is CASSSHGQIISGANVLTF. The DNA of the CDR3 is TGCGCCAGCAGCAGCCACGGACAGATAATCTCTGGGGCCAACGTCCTGACTTTC.

As concerns this clone: One end of the junction varies from germline; a read error may be responsible. The V call is TRBV7-9, the J call TRBJ2-3; TRBD2 might be the D (5 bases). The germline V gene has CDR1 SEHNR and CDR2 FQNEAQ (reference sequence). This CDR3 is 16 amino acids long. CDR3 protein: CSSSREGGHSTDTQYF. As DNA, the CDR3 is TGTTCCAGCAGCCGAGAAGGAGGTCATAGCACAGATACGCAGTATTTT.

Only a few counts were recorded for this clone. The V and J genes are TRBV30 and TRBJ1-2, with TRBD1 as a possible D gene (5 bases). The CDR3 is 16 amino acids. From germline, CDR1 is GTSNPN and CDR2 SVGIG (reference sequence). V gave up 0 bases and J gave up 4 bases, with 18 bases separating them. CDR3 sequence: CAWSVMGGRVSYGYTF. The CDR3 region has the DNA TGTGCCTGGAGTGTAATGGGCGGCAGGGTGTCCTATGGCTACACCTTC.

This chain joins TRBV7-9 and TRBJ2-7; 11 positions agree with TRBD2. The CDR3 sequence is 16 residues long. Germline CDR1 SEHNR, CDR2 FQNEAQ (reference sequence). Unmatched junction bases numbered 6, after V lost 5 bases and J lost 0 bases. CDR3 residues: CASSILAGGASYEQYF. The CDR3 nucleotides are TGTGCCAGCAGCATCCTAGCGGGAGGCGCCTCCTACGAGCAGTACTTC.